This T cell receptor beta chain was recovered during a study of blood T cell repertoires in COVID-19. Study background: Both acute and convalescent COVID-19 samples were obtained from the United States, Italy and Spain.

The ends were cut back, 5 bases at V and 9 bases at J, with 19 bases in the middle. This CDR3 contains 14 residues. Germline CDR1 SNHLY, CDR2 FYNNEI. Original data processing: Amplification with reference gene primers provided the estimates of nucleated cell counts. Repertoires were generated with immunoSEQ multiplex PCR, while TCRdb's copy carries only in-frame clones and drops some. That table is the source of V, J and clone size, and D and trimming were worked out from the DNA. This table holds some 270,000 clones, 86% found once. Sequences were obtained from peripheral blood. The chain carries TRBV2 and TRBJ1-1; maybe TRBD1 (5 bases). This receptor was taken from a woman older than 75 with COVID-19, enrolled during active disease. Here the CDR3 DNA reads TGTGCCAGCAGTTACGGGACTAGGAGTGGGCAAGCTTTCTTT. Residues: CASSYGTRSGQAFF.